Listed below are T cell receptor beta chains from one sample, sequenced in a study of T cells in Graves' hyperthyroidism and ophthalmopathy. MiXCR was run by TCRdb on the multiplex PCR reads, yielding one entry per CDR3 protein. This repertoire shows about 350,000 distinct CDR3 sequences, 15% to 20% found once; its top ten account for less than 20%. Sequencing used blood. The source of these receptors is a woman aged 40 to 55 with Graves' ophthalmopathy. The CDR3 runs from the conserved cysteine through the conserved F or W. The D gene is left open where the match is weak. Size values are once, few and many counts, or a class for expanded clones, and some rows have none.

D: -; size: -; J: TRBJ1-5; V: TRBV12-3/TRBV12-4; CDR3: CASSRSWEDQPQHF; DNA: TGTGCCAGCAGTCGCTCCTGGGAGGATCAGCCCCAGCATTTT
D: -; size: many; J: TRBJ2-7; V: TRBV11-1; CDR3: CASSLATGLVDLPTTYEQYF; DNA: TGTGCCAGCAGCTTAGCGACAGGACTTGTGGACCTCCCTACCACCTACGAGCAGTACTTC
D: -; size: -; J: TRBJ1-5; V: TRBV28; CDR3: CASRPGDVRAQQPQHF; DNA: TGTGCCAGCAGGCCCGGGGATGTACGGGCACAGCAGCCCCAGCATTTT
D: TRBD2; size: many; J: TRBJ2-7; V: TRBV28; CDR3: CASSTTRGRLAGTYEQYF; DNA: TGTGCCAGCAGTACGACTCGGGGAAGGCTAGCGGGGACCTACGAGCAGTACTTC
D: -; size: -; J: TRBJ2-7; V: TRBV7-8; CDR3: CASSFPPRGASEQYF; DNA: TGCGCCAGCAGCTTTCCACCTCGGGGGGCTAGCGAGCAGTACTTC
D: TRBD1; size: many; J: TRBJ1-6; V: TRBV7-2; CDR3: CASSSGTGVGAGSPLHF; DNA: TGTGCCAGCAGCTCCGGGACAGGGGTAGGAGCTGGTTCACCCCTCCACTTT
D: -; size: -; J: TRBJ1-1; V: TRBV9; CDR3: CASSVVDILTEAFF; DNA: TGTGCCAGCAGCGTAGTCGACATCCTTACTGAAGCTTTCTTT
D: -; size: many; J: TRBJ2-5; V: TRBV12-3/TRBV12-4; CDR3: CASRQAQETQYF; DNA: TGTGCCAGCAGACAGGCCCAAGAGACCCAGTACTTC
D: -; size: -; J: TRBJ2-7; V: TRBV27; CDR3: CASSSTSPYYEQYF; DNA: TGTGCCAGCAGTTCTACTAGCCCCTACTACGAGCAGTACTTC
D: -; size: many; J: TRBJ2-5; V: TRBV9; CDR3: CASSAGVGETQYF; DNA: TGTGCCAGCAGCGCAGGGGTCGGGGAGACCCAGTACTTC
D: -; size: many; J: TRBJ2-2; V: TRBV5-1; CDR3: CASSADRNTGELFF; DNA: TGCGCCAGCAGCGCCGACAGGAACACCGGGGAGCTGTTTTTT
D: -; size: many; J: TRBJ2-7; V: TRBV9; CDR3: CASSAALGLTEQYF; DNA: TGTGCCAGCAGCGCGGCCCTAGGATTGACCGAGCAGTACTTC
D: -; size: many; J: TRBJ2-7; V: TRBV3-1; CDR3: CASSQGPGGVYEQYF; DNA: TGTGCCAGCAGCCAAGGCCCCGGCGGCGTTTACGAGCAGTACTTC
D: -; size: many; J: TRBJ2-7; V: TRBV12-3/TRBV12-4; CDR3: CASSFGSTYEQYF; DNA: TGTGCCAGCAGTTTCGGCAGTACCTACGAGCAGTACTTC
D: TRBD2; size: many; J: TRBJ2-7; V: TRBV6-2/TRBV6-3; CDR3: CASSYSRLAGGHEQYF; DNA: TGTGCCAGCAGTTACTCTCGGCTAGCGGGAGGTCACGAGCAGTACTTC
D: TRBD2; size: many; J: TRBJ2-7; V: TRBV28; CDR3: CATQGAGESSYEQYF; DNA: TGTGCCACCCAGGGAGCGGGAGAGAGCTCCTACGAGCAGTACTTC
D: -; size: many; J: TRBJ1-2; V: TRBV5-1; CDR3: CASSLVWPGSAYGYTF; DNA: TGCGCCAGCAGCTTGGTATGGCCGGGCAGCGCCTATGGCTACACCTTC
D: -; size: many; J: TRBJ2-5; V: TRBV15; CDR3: CATSRDQSKQETQYF; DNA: TGTGCCACCAGCAGAGATCAATCAAAACAAGAGACCCAGTACTTC
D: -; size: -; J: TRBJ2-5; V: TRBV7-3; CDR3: CASSLTGGGRETQYF; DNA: TGTGCCAGCAGCTTAACGGGAGGGGGGCGAGAGACCCAGTACTTC
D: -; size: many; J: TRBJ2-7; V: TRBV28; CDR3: CASSPGLVTGYEQYF; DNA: TGTGCCAGCAGCCCTGGACTCGTTACAGGTTACGAGCAGTACTTC